These 32 T cell receptor beta chains were all obtained from the same sample, sequenced in a study of blood T cell repertoires in COVID-19. The assay was immunoSEQ multiplex PCR, and TCRdb's table has in-frame clones only and misses some. The sample records under 300,000 clones, 88% being singletons. The sample taken for sequencing was peripheral blood. The receptor source for this set is a woman aged 40 to 49 who had recovered from COVID-19.

In this sample, this clone turned up a few times. This rearrangement joins TRBV5-1 to TRBJ2-7; perhaps TRBD2 as D (6 bases). V was clipped by 4 bases and J by 3 bases, with 20 bases between them. Germline V lookup: CDR1 SGHRS, CDR2 YFSETQ. The CDR3 spans 16 residues. The CDR3 reads CASSPPGGSGSYEQYF. The CDR3 DNA reads as TGCGCCAGCAGCCCCCCAGGAGGTAGCGGAAGCTACGAGCAGTACTTC. Full variable domain (outside the CDR3, taken from reference TRBV5-1 and TRBJ2-7): KAGVTQTPRYLIKTRGQQVTLSCSPISGHRSVSWYQQTPGQGLQFLFEYFSETQRNKGNFPGRFSGRQFSNSRSEMNVSTLELGDSALYLCASSPPGGSGSYEQYFGPGTRLTVT.

The chain couples TRBV2 to TRBJ2-5, with TRBD1 matching over 7 bases. This CDR3 has 16 residues. Germline CDR1 reads SNHLY; CDR2 reads FYNNEI. Trimming took 6 bases from V and 1 from J; bases not matched to a gene: 11. CDR3 amino acids: CASSQTGIRFQETQYF. As DNA, the CDR3 is TGTGCCAGCAGCCAGACAGGGATACGATTCCAAGAGACCCAGTACTTC.

Turning to this clone: This sample includes further DNA sequences coding for the same CDR3. The rearrangement uses TRBV6-5 and TRBJ1-1, with a possible D match to TRBD1 (5 bases). The CDR3 contains 13 residues. Germline V CDR1 and CDR2: MNHEY, SVGAGI. V was pared by 3 bases and J by 1 base, with 6 bases between. CDR3 amino acids: CASSYGQNTEAFF. Here the CDR3 DNA reads TGTGCCAGCAGTTATGGACAGAACACTGAAGCTTTCTTT.

The rearrangement uses TRBV15 and TRBJ1-2, with 8 bases identical to TRBD1. CDR1 and CDR2 (germline): LNHNV, YYDKDF (reference sequence). V shed 3 bases and J 5 bases; nucleotides not matched to a gene: 14. The CDR3 sequence is 17 residues long. The CDR3 is CATSSQGSQGARYGYTF. The CDR3 nucleotides are TGTGCCACCAGCAGTCAAGGTTCGCAGGGGGCGCGGTATGGCTACACCTTC. Filled out from reference TRBV15 and TRBJ1-2, the complete variable domain reads DAMVIQNPRYQVTQFGKPVTLSCSQTLNHNVMYWYQQKSSQAPKLLFHYYDKDFNNEADTPDNFQSRRPNTSFCFLDIRSPGLGDTAMYLCATSSQGSQGARYGYTFGSGTRLTVV.

This clone occurred once. The J gene is TRBJ1-2, the V gene TRBV11-2; 7 bases map to TRBD1. The CDR3 totals 16 residues. The trim removed 5 bases at V and 0 bases at J, leaving 9 bases unmatched. Germline loops: CDR1 SGHAT, CDR2 FQNNGV. The CDR3 loop reads CASSGRGVGANYGYTF. CDR3 bases: TGTGCCAGCAGCGGCAGGGGGGTTGGAGCTAACTATGGCTACACCTTC.

This clone was counted once. V gene TRBV7-3 combines with J gene TRBJ1-2; TRBD1 is a possible D gene (6 bases). V was clipped by 5 bases and J by 4 bases, with 14 bases between them. This CDR3 has 14 residues. CDR1 is SGHTA and CDR2 is FQGTGA in the germline V gene. CDR3 bases: TGTGCCAGCAGCCCCAACAGGGATCCCTATGGCTACACCTTC. It is translated as CASSPNRDPYGYTF.

The J gene is TRBJ1-1, the V gene TRBV30; D is possibly TRBD1 (5 bases). Germline CDR1 and CDR2: GTSNPN and SVGIG (reference sequence). The CDR3 totals 12 residues. V was pared by 2 bases and J by 5 bases, with 9 bases between. The CDR3 reads CAWSPRVTEAFF. CDR3 DNA sequence: TGTGCCTGGAGTCCCAGGGTGACTGAAGCTTTCTTT.

This clone has only one observation. The chain joins TRBV18 to TRBJ1-1; no definite D call. Per germline, CDR1 KGHSH and CDR2 LQKENI. This CDR3 spans 13 amino acids. V was clipped by 0 bases and J by 6 bases, with 8 bases between them. CDR3 sequence: CASSPPSGAEAFF. The CDR3 DNA follows: TGTGCCAGCTCACCACCGTCCGGGGCTGAAGCTTTCTTT.

In DNA form, the CDR3 reads TGTGCCAGCAGTTACCCGGGACTAGCGGAGTGGAGCTCCTACAATGAGCAGTTCTTC. It codes for CASSYPGLAEWSSYNEQFF. The chain carries TRBV6-2 or TRBV6-3 and TRBJ2-1, with 11 bases fitting TRBD2. CDR1 MNHEY and CDR2 SVGEGT come from the germline V gene. This CDR3 is built from 19 residues. V shed 2 bases, J shed 0 bases, and the junction held 9 bases outside the gene matches.

V is TRBV5-5 and J is TRBJ2-1, with 8 nucleotides matching TRBD2. J lost 6 bases, V lost 4 bases, and 9 bases had no gene match. The CDR3 is made up of 15 amino acids. Germline assignment: CDR1 SGHKS and CDR2 YYEKEE (reference sequence). The CDR3 region has the DNA TGTGCCAGCAGCCCCCCCGGTAGCGGGACCAATGAGCAGTTCTTC. Encoded protein: CASSPPGSGTNEQFF.

The CDR3 spells CASSHPGGGNQPQHF. CDR3 nucleotides: TGTGCCAGCAGCCACCCGGGGGGGGGCAATCAGCCCCAGCATTTT. The genes are TRBV6-2 or TRBV6-3 and TRBJ1-5; the D gene is possibly TRBD1 (5 bases). The CDR3 is 15 amino acids. V was shortened by 6 bases and J by 2 bases, with 14 bases between the two germline ends. From germline, CDR1 is MNHEY and CDR2 SVGEGT.

The V gene is TRBV30, the J gene TRBJ2-7, with 10 nucleotides matching TRBD2. The CDR3 contains 15 residues. V lost 3 bases to trimming and J lost 3 bases; unmatched junction nucleotides: 8. CDR1 and CDR2 (germline): GTSNPN, SVGIG (reference sequence). DNA for the CDR3: TGTGCCTGGAGCCCTCGAGCGGGAGGGGGCTACGAGCAGTACTTC. It encodes CAWSPRAGGGYEQYF. The full variable domain, rest sourced from reference TRBV30 and TRBJ2-7, is SQTIHQWPATLVQPVGSPLSLECTVEGTSNPNLYWYRQAAGRGLQLLFYSVGIGQISSEVPQNLSASRPQDRQFILSSKKLLLSDSGFYLCAWSPRAGGGYEQYFGPGTRLTVT.

There are a few counts of this clone. The gene calls are TRBV9 and TRBJ2-2; TRBD2 matches at 12 bases. CDR1 is SGDLS and CDR2 is YYNGEE in the germline V gene. CDR3 length equals 17 residues. The trim removed 1 base at V and 6 bases at J, leaving 7 bases unmatched. The DNA for the CDR3 is TGTGCCAGCAGCGTAAGCCCTAGCGGGAGGGCCCCCGGGGAGCTGTTTTTT. As protein: CASSVSPSGRAPGELFF.

The chain has TRBV15 and TRBJ2-7; D unclear. Germline lookup yields CDR1 LNHNV and CDR2 YYDKDF (reference sequence). V was cut by 3 bases and J by 2 bases, with 8 bases left in between. The CDR3 runs to 13 residues. The CDR3 DNA sequence: TGTGCCACCAGCAGGGCCGCCCCCTACGAGCAGTACTTC. Encoded protein: CATSRAAPYEQYF.

V usage is TRBV5-8 and J usage is TRBJ2-2, with D hard to call. The CDR3 length is 14 residues. Germline V gene sequence: CDR1 SGHTS, CDR2 YDEGEE. V gave up 0 bases and J gave up 6 bases, with 9 bases separating them. The CDR3 coding sequence is TGTGCCAGCAGCTTGGGGGCCGGCCCCGGGGAGCTGTTTTTT. This codes for CASSLGAGPGELFF.

DNA of the CDR3: TGTGCCATCAGCCCCAGACAGCTCAGGGATGGCTACACCTTC. It encodes CAISPRQLRDGYTF. The chain combines TRBV10-3 with TRBJ1-2; weak D call: TRBD1 (5 bases). Trimming left V 6 bases short and J 6 bases short, with 17 bases between. The CDR3 extends over 14 amino acids. Germline-derived CDR1 and CDR2 are ENHRY and SYGVKD.

The chain employs TRBV28 and TRBJ2-1; 10 bases match TRBD2. CDR3 length: 16 amino acids. V was pared by 6 bases and J by 1 base, with 6 bases of the junction left unmatched. CDR1 is MDHEN and CDR2 is SYDVKM in the germline V gene. As DNA, the CDR3 is TGTGCCAGCAGACCCTCTAGCGGGAGATCCTACAATGAGCAGTTCTTC. It translates to CASRPSSGRSYNEQFF.

The V gene is TRBV5-8, the J gene TRBJ2-7, with TRBD1 identical over 9 bases. This CDR3 region has 15 residues. Germline values: CDR1 SGHTS, CDR2 YDEGEE. With V trimmed by 2 bases and J by 3 bases, 6 bases remained unmatched. CDR3 region: CASSLQGAPDYEQYF. DNA for the CDR3: TGTGCCAGCAGCTTACAGGGGGCCCCCGACTACGAGCAGTACTTC.

This chain uses TRBV10-2 with TRBJ1-2; the D is unclear. Per germline, CDR1 WSHSY and CDR2 SAAADI. Trimming took off 0 bases at V and 8 bases at J, with 13 bases between the two ends. The CDR3 spans 14 residues. The CDR3 DNA reads as TGCGCCAGCAGTGAGTCTCAGTCTCGGCGGGGCTACACCTTC. Protein product: CASSESQSRRGYTF.

The chain carries TRBV12-5 and TRBJ1-5; 7 nucleotides match TRBD1. This CDR3 is 14 amino acids long. Trimming took 4 bases from V and 9 from J; bases not matched to a gene: 9. Germline values: CDR1 LGHNT, CDR2 FRNRAP. CDR3 loop: CASGSGEQGRPQHF. CDR3 nucleotide sequence: TGTGCTAGTGGTTCAGGGGAACAGGGGAGGCCCCAGCATTTT.

This rearrangement joins TRBV7-3 to TRBJ2-2, with 13 bases matching TRBD2. This CDR3 has 15 residues. Germline V gene data show CDR1 as SGHTA and CDR2 as FQGTGA. V gave up 5 bases and J gave up 8 bases; unmatched junction bases: 5. This CDR3 reads CASSPRTSGSGELFF. The CDR3 DNA follows: TGTGCCAGCAGCCCCCGGACTAGCGGGAGTGGGGAGCTGTTTTTT.

This clone was seen more than once but under ten times. This rearrangement joins TRBV7-3 to TRBJ1-6; D is perhaps TRBD1 (5 bases). Germline CDR1 reads SGHTA; CDR2 reads FQGTGA. Trimming stripped 0 bases from V and 13 bases from J, with 10 bases between. The CDR3 has 13 residues. This CDR3 is CASSLTQGHPLHF. The CDR3, as DNA: TGTGCCAGCAGCTTAACGCAGGGCCACCCCCTCCACTTT.

V gene TRBV4-3 combines with J gene TRBJ1-2; D is unresolved. Germline V CDR1 and CDR2: LGHNA, YSLEER. There are 14 residues in the CDR3. Trimming shortened V by 0 bases and J by 2 bases, and 7 bases separated the two germline ends. The CDR3 loop is CASSQDFGNYGYTF. DNA for the CDR3: TGCGCCAGCAGCCAAGATTTCGGGAACTATGGCTACACCTTC.

The chain joins TRBV5-4 to TRBJ1-1; 9 bases are shared with TRBD1. This CDR3 contains 16 residues. The V segment lost 4 bases and the J segment 0 bases; nucleotides outside the gene matches: 7. Germline CDR1 and CDR2: SGHNT and YYREEE (reference sequence). The CDR3 nucleotides are TGTGCCAGCAGCCCCCGGGACAGGGTAATGAACACTGAAGCTTTCTTT. Amino acids: CASSPRDRVMNTEAFF.

V gene TRBV7-9 combines with J gene TRBJ2-7; 7 bases match TRBD2. The trim removed 4 bases at V and 3 bases at J, leaving 12 bases unmatched. The CDR3 totals 16 residues. Germline assignment: CDR1 SEHNR and CDR2 FQNEAQ (reference sequence). The CDR3 DNA sequence: TGTGCCAGCAGCTCGGGTGGTGGGCTAGCGGACTACGAGCAGTACTTC. Amino acid sequence: CASSSGGGLADYEQYF.

V usage is TRBV2 and J usage is TRBJ2-1; D may be TRBD2 (5 bases). V gave up 6 bases and J gave up 7 bases, with 28 bases separating them. CDR3 length equals 18 residues. The germline gives CDR1 SNHLY, CDR2 FYNNEI. Here the CDR3 DNA reads TGTGCCAGCAGACTTTCCCGCGCTAGCCTCCCGTCGGGGAATGAGCAGTTCTTC. Amino acids: CASRLSRASLPSGNEQFF.

This chain links TRBV6-2 or TRBV6-3 with TRBJ2-2; 7 bases are shared with TRBD1. Germline V gene lookup returns CDR1 MNHEY and CDR2 SVGEGT. There are 16 residues in the CDR3. Unmatched junction bases numbered 9, after V lost 4 bases and J lost 4 bases. CDR3 sequence: CASSSLLGQPTGELFF. The CDR3 nucleotides are TGTGCCAGCAGTTCACTCCTGGGACAGCCCACCGGGGAGCTGTTTTTT.

The rearrangement joins TRBV12-3 or TRBV12-4 to TRBJ2-2; 7 nucleotides align to TRBD2. With 6 bases clipped from V and 8 bases from J, the junction kept 6 bases outside the gene matches. The CDR3 has 13 amino acids. In DNA form, the CDR3 reads TGTGCCAGCAGGGGGACTACCGGAGGGGAGCTGTTTTTT. Amino acids: CASRGTTGGELFF.

The rearrangement uses TRBV29-1 and TRBJ2-2, with a possible D match to TRBD1 (5 bases). V was shortened by 4 bases and J by 5 bases, with 11 bases between the two germline ends. This CDR3 is 13 amino acids long. Per the germline V gene, CDR1 is SQVTM and CDR2 is ANQGSEA. CDR3: CSVAPRGTGELFF. The CDR3 coding sequence is TGCAGCGTTGCCCCAAGGGGTACCGGGGAGCTGTTTTTT.

The chain is built from TRBV5-5 and TRBJ1-5; D might be TRBD1 (5 bases). The V end lost 4 bases, the J end lost 7 bases, and 15 bases lay between the germline ends. The CDR3 consists of 14 residues. Germline V gene data show CDR1 as SGHKS and CDR2 as YYEKEE (reference sequence). For the CDR3, the DNA is TGTGCCAGCAGCCCAGCCCACGGGGGACAGCCCCAGCATTTT. Its translation is CASSPAHGGQPQHF.

The rearrangement joins TRBV19 to TRBJ1-2; no clear D gene. The CDR3 has 16 residues. The V gene lost 0 bases and the J gene lost 4 bases, with 15 bases spanning the gap. Germline V gives CDR1 LNHDA, CDR2 SQIVND (reference sequence). CDR3 loop: CASSIEPGDTFYGYTF. The CDR3 DNA sequence: TGTGCCAGTAGTATAGAGCCGGGAGACACTTTCTATGGCTACACCTTC.

This chain uses TRBV5-4 with TRBJ1-2, with D perhaps TRBD1 (6 bases). CDR3 length: 13 residues. The V gene lost 10 bases and the J gene lost 2 bases, with 15 bases spanning the gap. Germline assignment: CDR1 SGHNT and CDR2 YYREEE (reference sequence). DNA for the CDR3: TGTGCCGGATCCTTAACAGGGAACTATGGCTACACCTTC. Translated: CAGSLTGNYGYTF.